The clone carrying this T cell receptor beta chain came up many times. Its antigen remains unknown. TCR beta CDR3 regions were amplified from RNA transcripts. The TCR CDR3 first-round RT-PCR relied on the HTBI primer set. MiXCR, applied by TCRdb to the multiplex PCR reads, yields one record per CDR3 protein. This table has 550,000 to 650,000 distinct CDR3 sequences, more than 11% appearing once. The data were obtained in a study of T cells in Graves' hyperthyroidism and ophthalmopathy. Study findings and constraints: Ophthalmopathy and stable hyperthyroidism were told apart by a 13 V-J model.

V lost 4 bases to trimming and J lost 4 bases; unmatched junction nucleotides: 9. This CDR3 region has 15 residues. Germline-derived CDR1 and CDR2 are MDHEN and SYDVKM. The chain is built from TRBV28 and TRBJ1-1; TRBD1 agrees at 7 bases. The specimen was blood. This receptor was obtained from a woman in her 30s with Graves' hyperthyroidism that later progressed to Graves' ophthalmopathy. The CDR3 DNA is TGTGCCAGCAGTTCCCCTCAGGGGGTCGGCACTGAAGCTTTCTTT. It is translated as CASSSPQGVGTEAFF.